This TCR beta chain stems from a study of T cell repertoires in cytomegalovirus infection. Study results and caveats: Based on cumulative public TCR beta family frequency, carriers of CMV plus the relevant HLA were identified.

This clonotype was seen many times. The antigen remains undetermined. In TCRdb, the reads were re-called with MiXCR into one record per CDR3 protein. Of 200,000 to 300,000 distinct CDR3 sequences listed, approximately 9.1% are singletons. From germline, CDR1 is SGHVS and CDR2 FQNEAQ. The length of the CDR3 is 19 residues. V lost 0 bases and J lost 2; bases outside the gene matches: 10. Source material: PBMCs. The V gene is TRBV7-8, the J gene TRBJ2-3, with TRBD2 matching over 11 bases. This TCR came from a human donor in good health (CMV status not recorded). Some clones in this sample may be carry-over from other donors' samples. CDR3 loop: CASSLAVPVLAGDTDTQYF. In DNA form, the CDR3 reads TGTGCCAGCAGCTTAGCCGTCCCCGTACTAGCGGGGGACACAGATACGCAGTATTTT.